The text below deals with one T cell receptor beta chain. The RNA input was 0.5 to 1 ug, and it was reverse transcribed with random hexamers. With immunoSEQ multiplex PCR, TCR beta CDR3 was amplified across 54 Vbeta and 13 Jbeta. Each CDR3 protein is one row after TCRdb ran MiXCR on the immunoSEQ multiplex PCR reads. The sample records about 210,000 distinct CDR3 sequences, 95% being singletons. Treatment-naive patients with stable or active relapsing-remitting disease served as multiple sclerosis controls. The CD8+ and CD4+ T cells were isolated magnetically using a negative isolation approach, whereas the TEMRA cells were enriched by FACS. This record comes from a study of CD8 T cells in Susac syndrome. This CDR3 region has 15 residues. V lost 1 base and J lost 2, with 10 bases in between. Germline CDR1 and CDR2: LGHDT and YNNKEL (reference sequence).

The rearrangement links TRBV3-1 to TRBJ2-3; a weak D match, TRBD2 (6 bases). The source of this sequence is a human donor with multiple sclerosis. Sequencing was performed on CD4+ T cells from PBMCs. The CDR3 here is CASSQAGVATDTQYF. In DNA, the CDR3 is TGTGCCAGCAGCCAAGCGGGGGTCGCCACAGATACGCAGTATTTT.